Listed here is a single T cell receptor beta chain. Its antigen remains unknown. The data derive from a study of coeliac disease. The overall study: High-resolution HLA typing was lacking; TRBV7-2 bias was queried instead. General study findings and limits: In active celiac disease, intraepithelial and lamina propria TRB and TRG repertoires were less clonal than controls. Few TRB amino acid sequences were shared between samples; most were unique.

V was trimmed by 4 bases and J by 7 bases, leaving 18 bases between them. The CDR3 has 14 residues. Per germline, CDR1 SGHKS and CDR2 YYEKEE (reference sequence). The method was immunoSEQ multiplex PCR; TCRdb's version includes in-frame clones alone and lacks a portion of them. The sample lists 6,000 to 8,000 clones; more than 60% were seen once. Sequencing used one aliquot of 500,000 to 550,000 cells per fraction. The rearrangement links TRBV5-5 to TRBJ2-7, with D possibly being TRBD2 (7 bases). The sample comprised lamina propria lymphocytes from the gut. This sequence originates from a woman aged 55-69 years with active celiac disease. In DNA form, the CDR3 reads TGTGCCAGCAGCCTACGCCGGGGGGCGGGAGAGCAGTACTTC. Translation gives CASSLRRGAGEQYF.